The clone carrying this T cell receptor (beta chain) was picked up many times. What it recognizes is unknown. Researchers took RNA transcripts and amplified the TCR beta CDR3 regions from them. Using the HTBI primer set, a first-round RT-PCR was run on the TCR CDR3. TCRdb re-derived calls from the multiplex PCR reads in MiXCR, one entry per CDR3 protein. The table includes 400,000 to 550,000 distinct CDR3 sequences, around a quarter detected once. Germline CDR1 and CDR2: MNHEY and SVGEGT. Trimming cost V 6 bases and J 6 bases, with 20 bases left between them. This CDR3 comprises 15 residues. This record comes from a study of T cells in Graves' hyperthyroidism and ophthalmopathy. Ophthalmopathy patients had moderate-to-severe active disease, CAS ≥3, NOSPECS ≥4, and disease duration under 3 months. Study-wide findings and caveats: The majority of expanded thyroid clonotypes above 0.001 also appeared in blood.

This sequence joins TRBV6-2 or TRBV6-3 and TRBJ1-1; perhaps TRBD1 as D (6 bases). The specimen sequenced was blood. The source of this sequence is a woman in her 30s with Graves' ophthalmopathy. CDR3 amino acids: CASSSPAGARAEAFF. The CDR3 nucleotides are TGTGCCAGCAGCTCACCTGCGGGGGCTCGGGCTGAAGCTTTCTTT.